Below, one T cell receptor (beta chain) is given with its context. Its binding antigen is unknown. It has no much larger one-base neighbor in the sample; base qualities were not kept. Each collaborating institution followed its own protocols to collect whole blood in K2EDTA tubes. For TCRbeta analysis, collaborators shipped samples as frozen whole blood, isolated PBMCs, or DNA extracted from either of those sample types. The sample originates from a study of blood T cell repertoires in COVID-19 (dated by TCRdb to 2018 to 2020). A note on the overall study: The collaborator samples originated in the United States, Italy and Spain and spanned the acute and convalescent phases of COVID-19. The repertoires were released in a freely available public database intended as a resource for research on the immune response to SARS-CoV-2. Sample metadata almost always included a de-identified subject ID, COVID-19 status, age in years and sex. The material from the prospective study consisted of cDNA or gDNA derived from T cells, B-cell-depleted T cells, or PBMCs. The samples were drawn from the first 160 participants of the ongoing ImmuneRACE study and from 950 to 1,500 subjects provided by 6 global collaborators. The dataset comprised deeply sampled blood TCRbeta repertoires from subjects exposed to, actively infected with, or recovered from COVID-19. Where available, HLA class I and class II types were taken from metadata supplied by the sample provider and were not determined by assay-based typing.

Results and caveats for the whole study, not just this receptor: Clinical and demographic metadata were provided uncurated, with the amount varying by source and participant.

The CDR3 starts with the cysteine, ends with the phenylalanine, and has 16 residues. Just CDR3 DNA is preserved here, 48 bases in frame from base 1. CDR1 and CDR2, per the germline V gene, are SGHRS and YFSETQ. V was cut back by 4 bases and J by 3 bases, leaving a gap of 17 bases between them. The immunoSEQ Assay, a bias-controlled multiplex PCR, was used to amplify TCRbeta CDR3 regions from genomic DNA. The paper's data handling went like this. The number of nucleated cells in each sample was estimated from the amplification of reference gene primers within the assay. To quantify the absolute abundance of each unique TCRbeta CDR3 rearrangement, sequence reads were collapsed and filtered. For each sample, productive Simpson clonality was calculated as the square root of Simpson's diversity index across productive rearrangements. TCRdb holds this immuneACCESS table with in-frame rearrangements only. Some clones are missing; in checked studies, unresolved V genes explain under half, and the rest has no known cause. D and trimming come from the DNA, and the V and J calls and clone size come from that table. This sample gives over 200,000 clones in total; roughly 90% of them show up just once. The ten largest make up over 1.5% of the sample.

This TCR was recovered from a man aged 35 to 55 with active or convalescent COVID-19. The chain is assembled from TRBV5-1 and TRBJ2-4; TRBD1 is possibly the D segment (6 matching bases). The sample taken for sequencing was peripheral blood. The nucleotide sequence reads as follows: TGCGCCAGCAGCCCCCCGACAGGAACGGTCAAAAACATTCAGTACTTC. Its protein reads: CASSPPTGTVKNIQYF.